Below are 24 T cell receptor beta chains sequenced from a single sample in a study of cytomegalovirus exposure and HLA in healthy donors. Primers for the PCR totalled 60 Vbeta and 13 Jbeta. Repertoires were generated with immunoSEQ multiplex PCR, while TCRdb's copy carries only in-frame clones and drops some. The repertoire consists of some 150,000 clones, with around a tenth occurring once and the leading ten covering approximately 2%. Sequences were obtained from PBMCs. The receptor source for this set is a male donor in good health and CMV-seronegative.

This clone has more than one count but fewer than ten. This rearrangement joins TRBV6-6 to TRBJ2-3; TRBD1 might be the D (6 bases). This CDR3 has 14 amino acids. The germline V gene encodes CDR1 MNHNY and CDR2 SVGAGI (reference sequence). Between the trimmed V and J ends, which lost 6 bases and 1 base, there was a span of 11 bases. CDR3 sequence: CASREHRGTDTQYF. The CDR3, as DNA: TGTGCCAGCAGGGAACACAGGGGCACAGATACGCAGTATTTT.

This clone came up a few times. V is TRBV20-1 and J is TRBJ1-4; D may be TRBD1 (5 bases). V dropped 3 bases and J dropped 7 bases, with 6 bases sitting between them. Germline CDR1 DFQATT, CDR2 SNEGSKA (reference sequence). The CDR3 covers 11 residues. CDR3 DNA sequence: TGCAGTGCTAGTCAGGGTGAAAAACTGTTTTTT. Protein: CSASQGEKLFF.

This clone was detected only a few times. The chain couples TRBV11-2 to TRBJ1-5; D possibly corresponds to TRBD1 (6 bases). This CDR3 comprises 14 residues. V gave up 5 bases and J gave up 1 base, with 9 bases separating them. Looked up from germline, CDR1 is SGHAT and CDR2 is FQNNGV. CDR3 protein: CASSRGQSNQPQHF. The CDR3 DNA sequence: TGTGCCAGCAGCAGAGGACAGAGCAATCAGCCCCAGCATTTT.

This chain links TRBV25-1 with TRBJ1-1; D unresolved. The CDR3 has 12 amino acids. Trimming took 7 bases from V and 7 from J, leaving 13 bases between them. Germline V lookup: CDR1 MGHDK, CDR2 SYGVNS. The CDR3 loop reads CASTLDMVEAFF. The CDR3 region has the DNA TGTGCCAGCACCCTCGACATGGTTGAAGCTTTCTTT.

The V gene is TRBV6-4, the J gene TRBJ2-1, with 8 positions matching TRBD2. This CDR3 region has 14 residues. V was clipped by 4 bases and J by 6 bases; unmatched bases: 5. Germline CDR1 reads MRHNA; CDR2 reads SNTAGT. Written as DNA, the CDR3 is TGTGCCAGCAGTGTGGAGCGGGAGTCCAATGAGCAGTTCTTC. It specifies CASSVERESNEQFF.

This chain links TRBV6-5 with TRBJ1-2, with a weak D call TRBD1 (5 bases). Per the germline V gene, CDR1 is MNHEY and CDR2 is SVGAGI. CDR3 size: 13 residues. V gave up 8 bases and J gave up 2 bases, with 12 bases separating them. For the CDR3, the DNA is TGTGCCAGCCGAAAGGGGAAAAACTATGGCTACACCTTC. It translates to CASRKGKNYGYTF.

V is TRBV27 and J is TRBJ2-1; D not certain. This CDR3 region has 14 residues. Germline V gene lookup returns CDR1 MNHEY and CDR2 SMNVEV (reference sequence). The V end was cut by 1 base, the J end by 5 bases, with 9 bases between. CDR3 in amino acids: CASSLWPGNNEQFF. CDR3 nucleotide sequence: TGTGCCAGCAGTTTATGGCCGGGTAACAATGAGCAGTTCTTC.

This chain connects TRBV27 to TRBJ2-1; D ambiguous. Looked up from germline, CDR1 is MNHEY and CDR2 is SMNVEV (reference sequence). V shed 1 base and J shed 9 bases, with 13 bases lying between them. The CDR3 covers 14 residues. The CDR3 nucleotides read TGTGCCAGCAGTTTATTAGCACCCGGCGGTGAGCAGTTCTTC. This sequence encodes CASSLLAPGGEQFF.

This clone has just a few counts. The rearrangement uses TRBV18 and TRBJ1-2; maybe TRBD1 (5 bases). This CDR3 is built from 16 residues. V lost 1 base, J lost 7 bases, and 19 bases lay in between. Germline V gives CDR1 KGHSH, CDR2 LQKENI. The CDR3, as DNA: TGTGCCAGCTCACCACAAGGTCCCCAGGGAAGTCCTGGCTACACCTTC. Protein: CASSPQGPQGSPGYTF.

The genes are TRBV5-1 and TRBJ2-7; weak D call: TRBD1 (6 bases). This CDR3 is built from 13 residues. The germline CDR1 and CDR2 sequences are SGHRS and YFSETQ. V lost 7 bases, J lost 2 bases, and 13 bases lay in between. The CDR3 DNA follows: TGCGCCAGCGGTTTACAGGGTCCCTACGAGCAGTACTTC. Residues: CASGLQGPYEQYF.

This clone was counted only a few times. The chain joins TRBV6-6 to TRBJ1-1, with 11 bases aligning to TRBD1. V shed 6 bases and J 3 bases; nucleotides not matched to a gene: 3. CDR1 is MNHNY, CDR2 SVGAGI, per germline (reference sequence). This CDR3 has 14 residues. The CDR3 protein is CASRDRGQDTEAFF. In nucleotides, the CDR3 is TGTGCCAGCAGGGACAGGGGGCAAGACACTGAAGCTTTCTTT.

This clone has just a few counts. V usage is TRBV28 and J usage is TRBJ1-2, with D perhaps matching TRBD1 (6 bases). CDR3 length: 16 residues. Trimming stripped 6 bases from V and 4 bases from J, with 21 bases between. Germline loops: CDR1 MDHEN, CDR2 SYDVKM. CDR3 in DNA: TGTGCCAGCAGCTCGTCCGGGACACAGAAATTCTATGGCTACACCTTC. This translates into CASSSSGTQKFYGYTF.

The chain joins TRBV7-2 to TRBJ1-1, with 9 bases that match TRBD1. CDR1 and CDR2 from the germline V gene are SGHTA and FQGNSA. Losses at the gene ends were 7 bases for V and 4 bases for J; bases not matched to a gene: 7. The CDR3 runs 14 residues. CDR3 DNA: TGTGCCAGCAAGAAGGACAGGGGAAGCACTGAAGCTTTCTTT. It specifies CASKKDRGSTEAFF.

This clone was seen a few times. The rearrangement joins TRBV27 to TRBJ2-7; 13 bases are shared with TRBD2. Germline V gene data show CDR1 as MNHEY and CDR2 as SMNVEV (reference sequence). The CDR3 loop spans 16 amino acids. V was clipped by 0 bases and J by 4 bases; unmatched bases: 3. This chain's CDR3 is CASSLSGLAGWYEQYF. CDR3 nucleotide sequence: TGTGCCAGCAGTTTATCGGGACTAGCGGGATGGTACGAGCAGTACTTC.

The rearrangement joins TRBV7-9 to TRBJ2-2, with TRBD1 as a possible D gene (6 bases). The length of the CDR3 is 12 residues. Germline V gene data show CDR1 as SEHNR and CDR2 as FQNEAQ (reference sequence). V lost 5 bases and J lost 6, with 7 bases in between. The CDR3: CASSPGAGELFF. For the CDR3, the DNA is TGTGCCAGCAGCCCAGGGGCCGGGGAGCTGTTTTTT.

This clone has only a few counts. This CDR3 is CASSRGLAGTESSYNEQFF. In DNA form, the CDR3 reads TGCGCCAGCAGCCGGGGACTAGCGGGAACTGAAAGCTCCTACAATGAGCAGTTCTTC. V and J are TRBV4-3 and TRBJ2-1; 13 bases map to TRBD2. Trimming removed 4 bases from V and 0 bases from J; junction bases left unmatched: 9. In germline, CDR1 is LGHNA, CDR2 YSLEER. This CDR3 has 19 amino acids.

This clone was detected only a few times. This chain connects TRBV10-3 to TRBJ2-7; 11 bases line up with TRBD2. Trimming at V came to 8 bases and at J to 0 bases, leaving 9 bases not matched to a gene. This CDR3 is built from 16 residues. Germline V gene data show CDR1 as ENHRY and CDR2 as SYGVKD. CDR3 DNA: TGTGCCATCTCCCGGGCGACTAGCGGGGTCTCCTACGAGCAGTACTTC. It is translated as CAISRATSGVSYEQYF.

The J gene is TRBJ1-2, the V gene TRBV25-1; 7 bases match TRBD1. CDR3 size: 15 residues. Germline V gene lookup returns CDR1 MGHDK and CDR2 SYGVNS. The J segment lost 6 bases and the V segment lost 3 bases, leaving 10 bases of the junction unmatched. CDR3 protein: CASSDPRDRLNGYTF. DNA of the CDR3: TGTGCCAGCAGTGACCCCCGGGACAGATTGAATGGCTACACCTTC.

The table lists this clone with a few counts. The genes are TRBV7-9 and TRBJ2-5; TRBD2 matches 9 bases. Trimming removed 4 bases from V and 5 bases from J; junction bases left unmatched: 11. This CDR3 has 16 residues. CDR1 and CDR2 from the germline V gene are SEHNR and FQNEAQ (reference sequence). This CDR3 reads CASSSISGGEEETQYF. CDR3 nucleotide sequence: TGTGCCAGCAGCTCCATTAGCGGGGGCGAGGAGGAGACCCAGTACTTC.

The V call is TRBV7-9, the J call TRBJ2-5; D is unclear. The germline V gene encodes CDR1 SEHNR and CDR2 FQNEAQ (reference sequence). The V end lost 2 bases, the J end lost 3 bases, and 7 bases lay between the germline ends. This CDR3 region has 13 residues. The DNA of the CDR3 is TGTGCCAGCAGCTTAATCACAGAAGAGACCCAGTACTTC. It codes for CASSLITEETQYF.

The chain couples TRBV28 to TRBJ1-6; unclear D gene. There are 12 residues in the CDR3. Per germline, CDR1 MDHEN and CDR2 SYDVKM. The V end lost 3 bases, the J end lost 6 bases, and 3 bases lay between the germline ends. Written as DNA, the CDR3 is TGTGCCAGCAGTTTCGGTAATTCACCCCTCCACTTT. Protein sequence: CASSFGNSPLHF.

This rearrangement joins TRBV10-3 to TRBJ2-5, with TRBD2 matching 9 bases. The junction had 14 bases not matched to a gene; V was cut back by 10 bases and J by 5 bases. CDR1 is ENHRY and CDR2 is SYGVKD in the germline V gene. The CDR3 covers 15 residues. The CDR3 DNA follows: TGTGCCACCTCAGCGGGAGGAGATCTAGAGGAGACCCAGTACTTC. Translating gives CATSAGGDLEETQYF.

This clone was found a few times. The rearrangement links TRBV28 to TRBJ2-4; 7 positions agree with TRBD1. The CDR3 spans 15 residues. V lost 5 bases to trimming and J lost 0 bases; unmatched junction nucleotides: 4. The germline CDR1 and CDR2 sequences are MDHEN and SYDVKM. CDR3 residues: CASSRTGVAKNIQYF. CDR3 bases: TGTGCCAGCAGTCGAACAGGGGTAGCCAAAAACATTCAGTACTTC. Filled out from reference TRBV28 and TRBJ2-4, the complete variable domain reads DVKVTQSSRYLVKRTGEKVFLECVQDMDHENMFWYRQDPGLGLRLIYFSYDVKMKEKGDIPEGYSVSREKKERFSLILESASTNQTSMYLCASSRTGVAKNIQYFGAGTRLSVL.

In its sample, this clone was seen a few times. The chain recombines TRBV4-1 with TRBJ1-2; D unclear. This CDR3 contains 14 residues. Trimming took off 1 base at V and 5 bases at J, with 11 bases between the two ends. The germline V gene encodes CDR1 MGHRA and CDR2 YSYEKL. The CDR3 region has the DNA TGCGCCAGCAGCCAAGGACACCCCAGATATGGCTACACCTTC. It specifies CASSQGHPRYGYTF.